The following is a T cell receptor (beta chain) sequence with its context. Repertoires were generated with immunoSEQ multiplex PCR, while TCRdb's copy carries only in-frame clones and drops some. This sample carries more than 100,000 clones, roughly four fifths of them seen once, and the ten largest clones take approximately 12%. Trimming cost V 6 bases and J 5 bases; bases outside gene matches: 9. The CDR3 loop spans 14 amino acids. The germline CDR1 and CDR2 sequences are MNHEY and SVGAGI. This sample is drawn from a study of glioma-infiltrating T cells after dendritic cell vaccination. This TCR derives from a human donor with glioblastoma. Source: blood, taken before dendritic cell vaccination. J is TRBJ1-2 and V is TRBV6-5; 7 nucleotides line up with TRBD1. CDR3 nucleotide sequence: TGTGCCAGCAGATTCCGGGACAGAGGGTATGGCTACACCTTC. It codes for CASRFRDRGYGYTF.